This entry lists 2 T cell receptor beta chains sequenced from one sample in a study of technical replicates of blood from a few donors. Assay used: immunoSEQ multiplex PCR; TCRdb lists only in-frame clones, some missing. The sample has 70,000 to 95,000 clones; approximately 95% are singletons. Sequencing was performed on T cells isolated from PBMCs. These receptors came from a human donor in good health.

This chain links TRBV6-4 with TRBJ2-2; D is unclear. The CDR3 covers 15 residues. Trimming took 0 bases from V and 6 from J, leaving 11 bases between them. Looked up from germline, CDR1 is MRHNA and CDR2 is SNTAGT. CDR3 DNA sequence: TGTGCCAGCAGTGACTCAGAGTATGAATCCGGGGAGCTGTTTTTT. It translates to CASSDSEYESGELFF.

The chain recombines TRBV11-2 with TRBJ2-2; 9 nucleotides match TRBD2. Per germline, CDR1 SGHAT and CDR2 FQNNGV. V lost 5 bases, J lost 5 bases, and 6 bases stayed unmatched. The CDR3 covers 15 residues. The CDR3 loop reads CASSPAGGPTGELFF. The CDR3, as DNA: TGTGCCAGCAGCCCGGCGGGAGGGCCAACCGGGGAGCTGTTTTTT.